What follows are 5 T cell receptor beta chains derived from one specimen sequenced in a study of blood T cell repertoires in COVID-19. Profiled with immunoSEQ multiplex PCR; TCRdb holds only in-frame clones, not every one. This table holds about 74,000 clones, more than 70% found once. The sequenced material came from peripheral blood. Every receptor here comes from a man between 65 and 80 years old with active or convalescent COVID-19.

This clone has more than one count but fewer than ten. The chain joins TRBV30 to TRBJ1-6; D uncertain. CDR1 is GTSNPN and CDR2 is SVGIG in the germline V gene (reference sequence). V was pared by 2 bases and J by 8 bases, with 16 bases between. The CDR3 loop spans 15 amino acids. The chain's CDR3 is CAWSHAEGRDSPLHF. Here the CDR3 DNA reads TGTGCCTGGAGTCACGCCGAGGGTAGAGATTCACCCCTCCACTTT.

This clone has only a few counts. CDR3 amino acids: CASSRYGYTF. In DNA form, the CDR3 reads TGTGCCAGCAGCCGCTATGGCTACACCTTC. The chain combines TRBV28 with TRBJ1-2; D not certain. The V gene's germline CDR1 is MDHEN and CDR2 SYDVKM. The CDR3 is 10 residues long. Trimming removed 6 bases at V and 4 bases at J, with 3 bases between.

The chain recombines TRBV20-1 with TRBJ2-7; 9 bases are shared with TRBD2. The CDR3 runs 15 residues. CDR1 is DFQATT and CDR2 is SNEGSKA in the germline V gene (reference sequence). The V gene end was trimmed by 3 bases and the J gene end by 4 bases; junction bases not matched to a gene: 10. In DNA, the CDR3 is TGCAGTGCTAGTAGCCCTAGCGGGACCCAGTACGAGCAGTACTTC. This translates into CSASSPSGTQYEQYF.

The rearrangement uses TRBV7-8 and TRBJ1-2; 8 positions match TRBD1. The trim removed 3 bases at V and 2 bases at J, leaving 11 bases unmatched. The CDR3 extends over 17 amino acids. From germline, CDR1 is SGHVS and CDR2 FQNEAQ. CDR3 DNA sequence: TGTGCCAGCAGCTTCGACAGGGGAGGCTGGGTGAACTATGGCTACACCTTC. Translated: CASSFDRGGWVNYGYTF. The full variable domain, completed using reference TRBV7-8 and TRBJ1-2, is GAGVSQSPRYKVAKRGQDVALRCDPISGHVSLFWYQQALGQGPEFLTYFQNEAQLDKSGLPSDRFFAERPEGSVSTLKIQRTQQEDSAVYLCASSFDRGGWVNYGYTFGSGTRLTVV.

The chain links TRBV7-9 to TRBJ2-7; no definite D call. Trimming pared 2 bases from V and 3 bases from J, leaving 11 bases between. Germline CDR1 and CDR2: SEHNR and FQNEAQ (reference sequence). The CDR3 is made up of 14 amino acids. The CDR3 here is CASSLIGQFYEQYF. CDR3 bases: TGTGCCAGCAGCTTAATTGGGCAGTTCTACGAGCAGTACTTC.